Presented here are 19 T cell receptor beta chains from one specimen sequenced in a study of control samples from healthy donors and cancer patients. Only in-frame clones appear in the TCRdb table, and some are missing; sequencing was by immunoSEQ multiplex PCR. The sample lists 75,000 to 100,000 clones; 82% were seen once. Sequencing used blood. These receptors were collected from a man aged 55 to 70 in good health.

The V and J genes are TRBV3-1 (or the pseudogene TRBV3-2) and TRBJ1-1; D ambiguous. Germline loops: CDR1 LGHDT, CDR2 YNNKEL (reference sequence). The CDR3 extends over 16 amino acids. V lost 0 bases and J lost 2, with 13 bases in between. CDR3 DNA: TGTGCCAGCAGCCAAGATGGAGGGCGGCTAAACACTGAAGCTTTCTTT. It codes for CASSQDGGRLNTEAFF.

J is TRBJ1-2 and V is TRBV3-1 (or the pseudogene TRBV3-2); the match to TRBD1 covers 9 bases. The CDR3 length is 13 residues. The V gene's germline CDR1 is LGHDT and CDR2 YNNKEL (reference sequence). The trim removed 4 bases at V and 7 bases at J, leaving 4 bases unmatched. CDR3 sequence reads: CASSLDRGGGYTF. Written as DNA, the CDR3 is TGTGCCAGCAGCCTTGACAGGGGGGGTGGCTACACCTTC.

This clone has just a few counts. This chain joins TRBV7-9 and TRBJ2-7; 7 bases are shared with TRBD2. Trimming cost V 8 bases and J 6 bases; bases outside gene matches: 7. This CDR3 region has 12 residues. Germline V CDR1 and CDR2: SEHNR, FQNEAQ (reference sequence). CDR3 in DNA: TGTGCCAGCGGAGCGGGGTTTCCCGAGCAGTACTTC. Its translation is CASGAGFPEQYF.

The chain employs TRBV24-1 and TRBJ2-1; D is unclear. With 5 bases removed from V and 5 bases from J, the gap between germline ends came to 3 bases. From germline, CDR1 is KGHDR and CDR2 SFDVKD. The CDR3 is made up of 11 amino acids. CDR3 bases: TGTGCCACCAGTGTCCACAATGAGCAGTTCTTC. Translating it yields CATSVHNEQFF.

The chain links TRBV19 to TRBJ1-5, with D hard to call. Germline loops: CDR1 LNHDA, CDR2 SQIVND (reference sequence). Deletions cut 2 bases from V and 6 bases from J, with 14 bases between. The CDR3 has 15 residues. CDR3 amino acids: CASSIRGFNIQPQHF. CDR3 nucleotides: TGTGCCAGTAGTATAAGAGGGTTTAACATTCAGCCCCAGCATTTT.

J is TRBJ2-2 and V is TRBV4-1; 11 bases are shared with TRBD1. CDR3 length: 16 residues. The V gene end was trimmed by 4 bases and the J gene end by 6 bases; junction bases not matched to a gene: 7. Germline-derived CDR1 and CDR2 are MGHRA and YSYEKL. CDR3 DNA sequence: TGCGCCAGCAGCCCGAGGACAGGGGGCCTCGCCGGGGAGCTGTTTTTT. It specifies CASSPRTGGLAGELFF.

The gene calls are TRBV19 and TRBJ1-1; 7 nucleotides line up with TRBD1. The V gene end was trimmed by 2 bases and the J gene end by 4 bases; junction bases not matched to a gene: 4. CDR3 length: 14 residues. Germline CDR1 is LNHDA and CDR2 is SQIVND (reference sequence). CDR3 sequence: CASSITGDFTEAFF. The CDR3 nucleotides are TGTGCCAGTAGTATAACAGGGGATTTCACTGAAGCTTTCTTT.

The chain has TRBV12-3 or TRBV12-4 and TRBJ1-1, with D unclear. The CDR3 sequence is 13 residues long. Trimming took off 5 bases at V and 1 base at J, with 8 bases between the two ends. The CDR3 spells CASSPRQNTEAFF. Written as DNA, the CDR3 is TGTGCCAGCAGTCCCAGACAGAACACTGAAGCTTTCTTT.

The chain carries TRBV6-5 and TRBJ1-1; 8 positions agree with TRBD1. Germline V gene lookup returns CDR1 MNHEY and CDR2 SVGAGI. CDR3 length: 15 residues. The junction had 5 bases not matched to a gene; V was cut back by 0 bases and J by 5 bases. In DNA, the CDR3 is TGTGCCAGCAGTTACTCGACAGGGGATGGTACTGAAGCTTTCTTT. Protein: CASSYSTGDGTEAFF.

This chain joins TRBV6-5 and TRBJ2-7; tentatively, D is TRBD2 (6 bases). The V and J ends lost 2 bases and 4 bases respectively, with 12 bases between them. The CDR3 spans 14 residues. The germline CDR1 and CDR2 sequences are MNHEY and SVGAGI. Here the CDR3 reads CASSYGQGGYEQYF. The CDR3 DNA reads TGTGCCAGCAGTTACGGTCAGGGAGGTTACGAGCAGTACTTC.

This chain uses TRBV7-2 with TRBJ2-4; a possible D gene is TRBD1 (6 bases). CDR1 and CDR2 (germline): SGHTA, FQGNSA. CDR3 length equals 14 residues. Trimming removed 3 bases at V and 8 bases at J, with 14 bases between. The CDR3: CASSFKGDGDIQYF. The CDR3 coding sequence is TGTGCCAGCAGCTTCAAGGGGGATGGTGACATTCAGTACTTC. The full variable domain, rest sourced from reference TRBV7-2 and TRBJ2-4, is GAGVSQSPSNKVTEKGKDVELRCDPISGHTALYWYRQSLGQGLEFLIYFQGNSAPDKSGLPSDRFSAERTGGSVSTLTIQRTQQEDSAVYLCASSFKGDGDIQYFGAGTRLSVL.

The gene calls are TRBV19 and TRBJ2-1, with TRBD2 as a possible D gene (6 bases). V was clipped by 4 bases and J by 8 bases, with 18 bases between them. The CDR3 has 15 residues. The germline CDR1 and CDR2 sequences are LNHDA and SQIVND (reference sequence). CDR3: CASSTPGLKGDEQFF. CDR3 sequence (DNA): TGTGCCAGTAGTACTCCGGGACTCAAAGGGGATGAGCAGTTCTTC.

The V gene is TRBV20-1, the J gene TRBJ2-2; 7 nucleotides line up with TRBD2. J gave up 4 bases and V 3 bases, and 11 bases lay outside the gene matches. The CDR3 extends over 16 amino acids. Germline V gene data show CDR1 as DFQATT and CDR2 as SNEGSKA (reference sequence). The CDR3 sequence: CSASGHREAPTGELFF. The CDR3 DNA follows: TGCAGTGCTAGTGGGCACCGGGAGGCCCCCACCGGGGAGCTGTTTTTT.

V gene TRBV20-1 combines with J gene TRBJ2-1; a possible D gene is TRBD2 (5 bases). V was trimmed by 3 bases and J by 8 bases, leaving 8 bases between them. Germline V gives CDR1 DFQATT, CDR2 SNEGSKA (reference sequence). This CDR3 is built from 11 residues. The DNA for the CDR3 is TGCAGTGCTAGGCAGAGGGATGAGCAGTTCTTC. It specifies CSARQRDEQFF.

The rearrangement links TRBV6-5 to TRBJ2-7; 7 bases are shared with TRBD1. The CDR3 is made up of 13 amino acids. After removal of 6 bases from V and 7 bases from J, the junction contained 9 bases not matched to a gene. Germline CDR1 reads MNHEY; CDR2 reads SVGAGI. CDR3 residues: CASRSGDSTEQYF. CDR3 in DNA: TGTGCCAGCAGGTCTGGGGACAGTACTGAGCAGTACTTC.

This clone was seen a handful of times. CDR3 residues: CATSDPRRGSSYEQYF. The CDR3 DNA is TGTGCCACCAGTGACCCAAGACGGGGTAGTAGCTACGAGCAGTACTTC. The rearrangement joins TRBV24-1 to TRBJ2-7; possible D gene TRBD2, 5 bases. This CDR3 is 16 amino acids long. The germline V gene has CDR1 KGHDR and CDR2 SFDVKD. V lost 4 bases, J lost 3 bases, and 18 bases lay in between.

In its sample, this clone was seen once. This chain connects TRBV4-1 to TRBJ2-7; D is unclear. CDR3 size: 14 residues. Between the trimmed V and J ends, which lost 0 bases and 6 bases, there was a span of 12 bases. Germline CDR1 and CDR2: MGHRA and YSYEKL. CDR3 nucleotide sequence: TGCGCCAGCAGCCAAGATCCCGTACCCGGCGAGCAGTACTTC. This codes for CASSQDPVPGEQYF.

The chain uses TRBV28 and TRBJ1-1; no clear D. V dropped 6 bases and J dropped 2 bases, with 19 bases sitting between them. The CDR3 has 16 residues. Per germline, CDR1 MDHEN and CDR2 SYDVKM. The CDR3 bases are TGTGCCAGCAGCCCCGGGCGCAGGCCCCTCAACACTGAAGCTTTCTTT. Its protein product is CASSPGRRPLNTEAFF. Full variable domain (rest looked up from reference TRBV28 and TRBJ1-1): DVKVTQSSRYLVKRTGEKVFLECVQDMDHENMFWYRQDPGLGLRLIYFSYDVKMKEKGDIPEGYSVSREKKERFSLILESASTNQTSMYLCASSPGRRPLNTEAFFGQGTRLTVV.

The chain combines TRBV6-5 with TRBJ2-2; D ambiguous. The germline V gene has CDR1 MNHEY and CDR2 SVGAGI. V dropped 2 bases and J dropped 2 bases, with 0 bases sitting between them. This CDR3 is built from 12 residues. The DNA for the CDR3 is TGTGCCAGCAGTTACAACACCGGGGAGCTGTTTTTT. Translated: CASSYNTGELFF.